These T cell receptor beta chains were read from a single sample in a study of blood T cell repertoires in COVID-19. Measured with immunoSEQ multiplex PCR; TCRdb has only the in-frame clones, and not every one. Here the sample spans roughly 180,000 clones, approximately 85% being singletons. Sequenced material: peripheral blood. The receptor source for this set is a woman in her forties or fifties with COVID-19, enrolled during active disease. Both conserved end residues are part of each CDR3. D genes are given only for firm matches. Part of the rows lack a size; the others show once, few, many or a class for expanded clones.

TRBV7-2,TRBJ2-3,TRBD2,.,CASSLEAGGRTDTQYF,TGTGCCAGCAGCCTCGAAGCGGGGGGGCGCACAGATACGCAGTATTTT
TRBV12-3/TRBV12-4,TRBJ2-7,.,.,CASSFKGSDEQYF,TGTGCCAGCAGTTTTAAGGGGTCAGACGAGCAGTACTTC
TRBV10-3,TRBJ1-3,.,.,CALWTGDSSGNTIYF,TGTGCCCTCTGGACGGGAGATAGCTCTGGAAACACCATATATTTT
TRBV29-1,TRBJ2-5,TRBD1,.,CSVEFDRGETQYF,TGCAGCGTTGAATTTGACAGGGGTGAGACCCAGTACTTC
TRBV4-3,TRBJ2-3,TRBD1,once,CASSQDGDRDADTQYF,TGCGCCAGCAGCCAAGATGGGGACAGGGACGCAGATACGCAGTATTTT
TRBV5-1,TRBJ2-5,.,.,CASSFWEDQETQYF,TGCGCCAGCAGCTTTTGGGAGGACCAAGAGACCCAGTACTTC
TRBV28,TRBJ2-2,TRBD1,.,CASSFGDRGLAGELFF,TGTGCCAGCAGTTTTGGGGACAGGGGGCTGGCCGGGGAGCTGTTTTTT
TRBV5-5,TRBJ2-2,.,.,CASSLTRGSNTGELFF,TGTGCCAGCAGCCTTACCAGGGGCTCGAACACCGGGGAGCTGTTTTTT
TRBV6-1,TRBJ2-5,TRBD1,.,CASSERTGVETQYF,TGTGCCAGCAGTGAGCGGACAGGTGTAGAGACCCAGTACTTC
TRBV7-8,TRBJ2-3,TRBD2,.,CASSLTRTSGSTDTQYF,TGTGCCAGCAGCTTAACCCGGACTAGCGGGAGCACAGATACGCAGTATTTT
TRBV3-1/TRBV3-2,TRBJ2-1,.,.,CASSQFSAGEQFF,TGTGCCAGCAGCCAGTTCAGTGCAGGGGAGCAGTTCTTC
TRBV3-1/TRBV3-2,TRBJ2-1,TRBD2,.,CASSHGTSGDNEQFF,TGTGCCAGCAGCCATGGGACTAGCGGGGACAATGAGCAGTTCTTC
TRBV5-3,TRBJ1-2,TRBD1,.,CARTINSGTGAVIYGYTF,TGTGCCAGAACCATAAATTCCGGGACAGGGGCGGTTATTTATGGCTACACCTTC
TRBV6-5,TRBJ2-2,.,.,CASSYGPAGELFF,TGTGCCAGCAGTTACGGGCCTGCAGGGGAGCTGTTTTTT
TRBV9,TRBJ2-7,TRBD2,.,CASSVGLAGGRSEQYF,TGTGCCAGCAGCGTTGGGCTAGCGGGGGGGCGCTCCGAGCAGTACTTC
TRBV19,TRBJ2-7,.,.,CASSLHFFGAYEQYF,TGTGCCAGTAGTCTCCATTTCTTCGGGGCCTACGAGCAGTACTTC
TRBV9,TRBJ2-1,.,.,CASTLGGSSYNEQFF,TGTGCCAGCACCCTTGGCGGTAGCTCCTACAATGAGCAGTTCTTC
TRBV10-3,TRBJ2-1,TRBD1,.,CATTGGYNEQFF,TGTGCCACGACAGGGGGCTACAATGAGCAGTTCTTC
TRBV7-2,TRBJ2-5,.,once,CASSTRAPGDYRETQYF,TGTGCCAGCAGCACTCGGGCGCCAGGGGACTACAGGGAGACCCAGTACTTC
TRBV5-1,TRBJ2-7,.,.,CASSYETGFYEQYF,TGCGCCAGCAGCTATGAAACAGGGTTTTACGAGCAGTACTTC
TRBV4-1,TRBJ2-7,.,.,CASSQVGGAGYEQYF,TGCGCCAGCAGCCAAGTGGGCGGGGCTGGTTACGAGCAGTACTTC
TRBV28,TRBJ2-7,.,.,CASAAGVSYEQYF,TGTGCCAGCGCGGCAGGGGTTTCCTACGAGCAGTACTTC
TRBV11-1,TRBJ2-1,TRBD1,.,CASSPQDRVPYNEQFF,TGTGCCAGCAGCCCCCAGGACAGGGTCCCCTACAATGAGCAGTTCTTC
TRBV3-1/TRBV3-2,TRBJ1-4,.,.,CASSAWEEKLFF,TGTGCCAGCAGCGCCTGGGAGGAAAAACTGTTTTTT
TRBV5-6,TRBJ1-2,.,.,CASSANRVSYTF,TGTGCCAGCAGCGCGAACAGGGTCAGCTACACCTTC
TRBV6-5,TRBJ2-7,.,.,CASSYTGDSEQYF,TGTGCCAGCAGTTACACGGGGGACAGCGAGCAGTACTTC
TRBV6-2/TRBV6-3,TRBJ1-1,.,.,CASSYAGNTEAFF,TGTGCCAGCAGTTATGCCGGGAACACTGAAGCTTTCTTT
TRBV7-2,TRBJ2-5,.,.,CASSTVGGGLQETQYF,TGTGCCAGCAGCACCGTAGGGGGGGGGCTTCAAGAGACCCAGTACTTC
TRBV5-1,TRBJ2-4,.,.,CASSFQGRTENIQYF,TGCGCCAGCAGCTTTCAGGGGCGCACCGAAAACATTCAGTACTTC
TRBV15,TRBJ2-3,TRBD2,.,CATSRRLAGGHGDTQYF,TGTGCCACCAGCAGGCGACTAGCGGGGGGCCACGGCGATACGCAGTATTTT
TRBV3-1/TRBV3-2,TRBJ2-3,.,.,CASSQEWAEPHF,TGTGCCAGCAGCCAAGAGTGGGCTGAGCCGCATTTT
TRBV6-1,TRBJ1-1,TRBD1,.,CASSDGTGGLLFTEAFF,TGTGCCAGCAGTGACGGGACAGGGGGCCTGTTGTTCACTGAAGCTTTCTTT
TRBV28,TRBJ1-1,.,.,CASSPPYSGGTEAFF,TGTGCCAGCAGCCCTCCATACTCCGGGGGCACTGAAGCTTTCTTT
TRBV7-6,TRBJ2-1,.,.,CASSSGQGGGPYNEQFF,TGTGCCAGCAGCTCAGGCCAGGGCGGGGGCCCCTACAATGAGCAGTTCTTC
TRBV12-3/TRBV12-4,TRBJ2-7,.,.,CATRAANSYEQYF,TGTGCCACCCGCGCAGCGAACTCCTACGAGCAGTACTTC
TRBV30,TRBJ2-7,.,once,CAWSPRTDPFYEQYF,TGTGCCTGGAGTCCACGGACAGATCCCTTCTACGAGCAGTACTTC
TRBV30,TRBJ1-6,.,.,CAWSVQTIPPLHF,TGTGCCTGGAGTGTACAGACGATTCCGCCCCTCCACTTT
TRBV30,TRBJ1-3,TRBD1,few,CAWGTGNTIYF,TGTGCCTGGGGGACAGGGAACACCATATATTTT
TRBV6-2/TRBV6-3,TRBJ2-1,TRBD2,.,CASSYSASGANEQFF,TGTGCCAGCAGTTACTCGGCTAGCGGGGCGAATGAGCAGTTCTTC
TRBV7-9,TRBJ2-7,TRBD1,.,CASSLSGDRTYEQYF,TGTGCCAGCAGCTTATCTGGGGACAGAACCTACGAGCAGTACTTC
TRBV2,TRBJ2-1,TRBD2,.,CASIQAGLAMGNEQFF,TGTGCCAGCATTCAAGCGGGACTAGCGATGGGCAATGAGCAGTTCTTC
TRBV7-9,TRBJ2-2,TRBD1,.,CASRTGDLGELFF,TGTGCCAGCAGAACAGGGGACCTCGGGGAGCTGTTTTTT
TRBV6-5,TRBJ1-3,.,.,CASSYSRGFSGNTIYF,TGTGCCAGCAGTTACTCGAGGGGGTTCTCTGGAAACACCATATATTTT